This T cell receptor beta chain was sequenced in a study of blood T cell repertoires in COVID-19. In the study overall: Samples of COVID-19 (acute and convalescent) were obtained from the United States, Italy and Spain.

J lost 3 bases, V lost 4 bases, and 5 bases had no gene match. Germline lookup yields CDR1 LNHDA and CDR2 SQIVND (reference sequence). This CDR3 is built from 15 residues. In the source study's methods: It was from reference gene primer amplification that nucleated cell counts were estimated. The assay was immunoSEQ multiplex PCR, and TCRdb's table has in-frame clones only and misses some. The V and J calls and clone size are taken from that table; D and trimming were inferred from the DNA. The data contain approximately 230,000 clones, around 90% of them singletons. The sequence was obtained from a man aged 80 or over with acute or convalescent COVID-19. Sequenced material: peripheral blood. The chain couples TRBV19 to TRBJ2-1, with 8 bases that match TRBD2. The CDR3 region has the DNA TGTGCCAGTAGTAGTATTAGCGGGGTCTACAATGAGCAGTTCTTC. Translating it yields CASSSISGVYNEQFF.